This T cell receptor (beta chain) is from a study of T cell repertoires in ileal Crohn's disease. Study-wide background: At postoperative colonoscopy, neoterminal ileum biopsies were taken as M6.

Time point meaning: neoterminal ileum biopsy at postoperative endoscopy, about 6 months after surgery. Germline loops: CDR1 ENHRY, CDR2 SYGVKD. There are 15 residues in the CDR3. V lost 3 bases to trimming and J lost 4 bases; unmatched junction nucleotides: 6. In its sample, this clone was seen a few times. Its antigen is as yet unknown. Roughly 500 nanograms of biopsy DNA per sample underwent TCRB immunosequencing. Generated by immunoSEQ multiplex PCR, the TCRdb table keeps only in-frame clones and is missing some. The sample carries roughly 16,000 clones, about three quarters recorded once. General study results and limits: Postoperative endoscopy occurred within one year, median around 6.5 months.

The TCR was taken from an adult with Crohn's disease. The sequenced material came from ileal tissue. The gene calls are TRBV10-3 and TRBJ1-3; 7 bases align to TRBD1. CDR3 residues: CAISDAGGKGNTIYF. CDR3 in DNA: TGTGCCATCAGTGATGCAGGGGGAAAGGGAAACACCATATATTTT.